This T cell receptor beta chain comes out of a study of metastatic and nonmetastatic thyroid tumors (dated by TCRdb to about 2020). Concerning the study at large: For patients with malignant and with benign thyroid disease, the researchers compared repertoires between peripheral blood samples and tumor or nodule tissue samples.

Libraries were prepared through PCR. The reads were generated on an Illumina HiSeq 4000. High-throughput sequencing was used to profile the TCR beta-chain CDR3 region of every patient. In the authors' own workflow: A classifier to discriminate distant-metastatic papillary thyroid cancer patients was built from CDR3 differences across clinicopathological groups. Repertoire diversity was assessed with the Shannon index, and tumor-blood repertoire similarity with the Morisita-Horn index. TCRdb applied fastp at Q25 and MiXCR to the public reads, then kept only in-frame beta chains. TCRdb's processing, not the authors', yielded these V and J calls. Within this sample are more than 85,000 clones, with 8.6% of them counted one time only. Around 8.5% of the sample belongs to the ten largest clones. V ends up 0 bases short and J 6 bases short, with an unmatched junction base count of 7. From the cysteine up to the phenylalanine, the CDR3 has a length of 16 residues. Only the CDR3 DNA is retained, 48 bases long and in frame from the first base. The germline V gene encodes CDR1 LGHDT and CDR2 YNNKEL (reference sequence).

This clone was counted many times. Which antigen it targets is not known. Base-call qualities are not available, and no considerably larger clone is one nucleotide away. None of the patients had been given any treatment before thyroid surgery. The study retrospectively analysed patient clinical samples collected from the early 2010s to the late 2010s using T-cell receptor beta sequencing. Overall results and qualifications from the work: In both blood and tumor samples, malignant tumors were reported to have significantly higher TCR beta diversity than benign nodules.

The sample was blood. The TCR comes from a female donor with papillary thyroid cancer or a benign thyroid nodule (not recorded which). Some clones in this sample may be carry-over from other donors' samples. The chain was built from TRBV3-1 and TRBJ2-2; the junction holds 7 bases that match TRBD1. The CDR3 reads CASSQDIGQVAGELFF. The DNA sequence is TGTGCCAGCAGCCAAGATATCGGACAGGTCGCCGGGGAGCTGTTTTTT. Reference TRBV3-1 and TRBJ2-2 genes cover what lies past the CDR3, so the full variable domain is DTAVSQTPKYLVTQMGNDKSIKCEQNLGHDTMYWYKQDSKKFLKIMFSYNNKELIINETVPNRFSPKSPDKAHLNLHINSLELGDSAVYFCASSQDIGQVAGELFFGEGSRLTVL.